The present TCR beta chain was sequenced within a study of OX40 agonist ivuxolimab in advanced cancers. Study results and limitations: Clonal expansion in partial responders at 0.1-3.0 mg/kg ranked among the lowest.

Sequenced by immunoSEQ multiplex PCR; TCRdb stores in-frame clones only, minus some. The repertoire consists of approximately 58,000 clones, with 80% to 90% occurring once and the leading ten covering about 1.9%. On this clone: As yet, its antigen is unknown.

Germline V CDR1 and CDR2: SNHLY, FYNNEI. The CDR3 is 14 residues long. With 2 bases removed from V and 2 bases from J, the gap between germline ends came to 9 bases. Specimen: CD4+ or CD8+ T cells sorted from blood, collected in a trial of the OX40 agonist ivuxolimab. The sequence derives from an adult with an advanced solid tumor such as melanoma, head and neck, liver or kidney cancer. The chain links TRBV2 to TRBJ1-2, with TRBD1 as a possible D gene (5 bases). The CDR3 reads CASSEMGGNYGYTF. CDR3 nucleotide sequence: TGTGCCAGCAGTGAAATGGGGGGGAACTATGGCTACACCTTC.